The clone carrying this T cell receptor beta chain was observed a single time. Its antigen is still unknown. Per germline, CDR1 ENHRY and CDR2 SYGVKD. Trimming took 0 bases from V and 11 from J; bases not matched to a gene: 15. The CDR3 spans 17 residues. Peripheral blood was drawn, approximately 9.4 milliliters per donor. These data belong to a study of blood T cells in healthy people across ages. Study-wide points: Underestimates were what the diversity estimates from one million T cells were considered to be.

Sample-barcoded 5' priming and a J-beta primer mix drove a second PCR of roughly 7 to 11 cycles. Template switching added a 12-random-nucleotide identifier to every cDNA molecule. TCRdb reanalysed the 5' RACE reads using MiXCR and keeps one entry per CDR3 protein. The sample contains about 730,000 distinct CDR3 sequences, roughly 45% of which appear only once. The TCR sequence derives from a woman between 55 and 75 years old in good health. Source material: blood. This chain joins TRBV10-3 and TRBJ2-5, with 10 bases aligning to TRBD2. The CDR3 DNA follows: TGTGCCATCAGTGAGTCCGAGCGGGGGGGCTCCTACAATGAGCAGTACTTC. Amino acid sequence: CAISESERGGSYNEQYF.